Below are 12 T cell receptor beta chains sequenced from a single sample in a study of CXCR3-negative and CXCR3-positive naive CD8 T cells (dated by TCRdb to the late 2010s). Sequencing was carried out with a NextSeq 550. The Human TCR Profiling Kit (MiLaboratory) was used to make UMI-labeled 5' RACE TRB cDNA libraries. TCRdb reprocessed the reads, reporting each CDR3 protein sequence once and no DNA. The record for this sample contains about 45,000 distinct CDR3 sequences. Around 10% of the sample is taken by the ten largest. Sequenced sample: memory CD8+ T cells from blood. The cell subset or site label corresponds to: conventional CD8+ memory T cells (TMEM), sorted as controls. The receptors come from a human donor in good health. Some clones in this sample may be carry-over from other donors' samples.

The chain is built from TRBV12-3 or TRBV12-4 and TRBJ2-7; TCRdb's D gene call, TRBD1, goes unchecked for lack of DNA. The CDR3 loop spans 16 amino acids. The CDR3 sequence: CASSSESFRGQDEQYF.

The gene calls are TRBV21-1 and TRBJ1-1; as DNA is missing, the TRBD1 call by TCRdb cannot be tested. TRBV21-1 is a known pseudogene. The CDR3 loop spans 13 amino acids. The CDR3 sequence is CASSNRGRDEAFF.

V gene TRBV11-1 combines with J gene TRBJ2-7; as DNA is missing, the TRBD1 call by TCRdb cannot be tested. In germline, CDR1 is SGHAT, CDR2 FQDESV (reference sequence). CDR3 size: 15 residues. The CDR3: CASSPYRDIAYEQYF.

This sequence joins TRBV3-1 and TRBJ1-5; the TRBD1 assignment by TCRdb is unverifiable without DNA. This CDR3 is built from 13 residues. From germline, CDR1 is LGHDT and CDR2 YNNKEL (reference sequence). The CDR3 is CASSTGWNQPQHF.

The chain links TRBV7-9 to TRBJ1-4. This CDR3 spans 14 amino acids. Germline CDR1 reads SEHNR; CDR2 reads FQNEAQ (reference sequence). CDR3 sequence reads: CASSVGTANEKLFF.

J is TRBJ1-2 and V is TRBV4-3; checking the TCRdb D call of TRBD1 is not possible without DNA. The germline CDR1 and CDR2 sequences are LGHNA and YSLEER. The length of the CDR3 is 17 residues. The CDR3 spells CASSQDRGTGGLYGYTF.

V and J are TRBV6-2 or TRBV6-3 and TRBJ1-1; the TRBD1 assignment by TCRdb is unverifiable without DNA. CDR3 length: 16 amino acids. Germline V lookup: CDR1 MNHEY, CDR2 SVGEGT. The CDR3 sequence is CASRLRFGTGNTEAFF.

V usage is TRBV20-1 and J usage is TRBJ2-7; TCRdb's D gene call, TRBD2, goes unchecked for lack of DNA. The CDR3 spans 14 residues. Germline CDR1 is DFQATT and CDR2 is SNEGSKA (reference sequence). The CDR3 loop reads CSAQRDATSYEQYF.

The chain joins TRBV9 to TRBJ1-2. The CDR3 is 14 amino acids. Germline assignment: CDR1 SGDLS and CDR2 YYNGEE. CDR3 region: CASSAGGLLYGYTF.

The rearrangement joins TRBV9 to TRBJ2-1; TCRdb reports TRBD2, a call that lacks DNA to check it against. CDR3 size: 13 residues. Germline assignment: CDR1 SGDLS and CDR2 YYNGEE. CDR3 region: CASNTRGVDEQFF.

The gene calls are TRBV6-5 and TRBJ2-3; with no DNA, the TCRdb D assignment of TRBD1 cannot be verified. The CDR3 runs to 16 residues. The V gene's germline CDR1 is MNHEY and CDR2 SVGAGI. The CDR3 is CASSQAPDRATDTQYF.

V and J are TRBV29-1 and TRBJ2-7; TCRdb's D call of TRBD1 is untestable without DNA. CDR3 size: 12 residues. Germline CDR1 is SQVTM and CDR2 is ANQGSEA. The CDR3 loop is CSGGTGRDEQYF.